These T cell receptor beta chains were read from a single sample in a study of tumour-infiltrating T cells in Burkitt lymphoma. Some clones are missing from TCRdb's copy, which holds only in-frame ones; the method was immunoSEQ multiplex PCR. The table lists about 46,000 clones, roughly 30% of them singletons, with around 3% in the top ten. Sequenced input: tumor tissue. These receptors all come from a human donor with Burkitt lymphoma. Both conserved end residues are part of each CDR3. Each record gives: clone size, D gene, J gene, V gene, CDR3 protein, CDR3 DNA. A D gene is named only where the DNA matches it firmly. Clone size is not always given. Where it is, it says once, few, many or a class for expanded clones.

clone size: few; D gene: TRBD1; J gene: TRBJ1-2; V gene: TRBV14; CDR3 protein: CASSLQGVYGYTF; CDR3 DNA: TGTGCCAGCAGTCTGCAGGGGGTCTATGGCTACACCTTC
clone size: -; D gene: -; J gene: TRBJ2-3; V gene: TRBV28; CDR3 protein: CASSSHGAEFTDTQYF; CDR3 DNA: TGTGCCAGCAGTTCACACGGGGCGGAATTTACAGATACGCAGTATTTT
clone size: -; D gene: -; J gene: TRBJ2-4; V gene: TRBV19; CDR3 protein: CASTQTTGLRAKNIQYF; CDR3 DNA: TGTGCCAGTACCCAGACTACAGGACTTAGAGCCAAAAACATTCAGTACTTC
clone size: -; D gene: -; J gene: TRBJ1-2; V gene: TRBV5-4; CDR3 protein: CASSVDAIYGYTF; CDR3 DNA: TGTGCCAGCAGCGTTGACGCTATCTATGGCTACACCTTC
clone size: few; D gene: TRBD2; J gene: TRBJ2-3; V gene: TRBV30; CDR3 protein: CAWSPRGSGASYTQYF; CDR3 DNA: TGTGCCTGGAGTCCCCGGGGTAGCGGGGCCTCATATACGCAGTATTTT
clone size: few; D gene: TRBD2; J gene: TRBJ2-7; V gene: TRBV7-6; CDR3 protein: CASSFEGRGREQYF; CDR3 DNA: TGTGCCAGCAGCTTTGAGGGGAGGGGACGCGAGCAGTACTTC
clone size: few; D gene: TRBD1; J gene: TRBJ2-2; V gene: TRBV4-1; CDR3 protein: CASSQGGQVLGELFF; CDR3 DNA: TGCGCCAGCAGCCAAGGGGGACAGGTCCTCGGGGAGCTGTTTTTT
clone size: -; D gene: -; J gene: TRBJ1-2; V gene: TRBV30; CDR3 protein: CAWSLNYGYTF; CDR3 DNA: TGTGCCTGGAGTTTAAACTATGGCTACACCTTC
clone size: -; D gene: TRBD1; J gene: TRBJ1-1; V gene: TRBV2; CDR3 protein: CASSGQGAGGAFF; CDR3 DNA: TGTGCCAGCAGTGGACAGGGAGCCGGTGGAGCTTTCTTT
clone size: -; D gene: TRBD2; J gene: TRBJ2-3; V gene: TRBV6-6; CDR3 protein: CASGNIAGGTDTQYF; CDR3 DNA: TGTGCCAGCGGGAACATAGCGGGGGGCACAGATACGCAGTATTTT
clone size: -; D gene: -; J gene: TRBJ1-2; V gene: TRBV18; CDR3 protein: CASSPFEGENGYTF; CDR3 DNA: TGTGCCAGCTCACCGTTTGAGGGTGAAAATGGCTACACCTTC
clone size: -; D gene: -; J gene: TRBJ1-2; V gene: TRBV4-2; CDR3 protein: CASSLLSTEYYGYTF; CDR3 DNA: TGTGCCAGCAGCCTTCTTTCGACAGAATACTATGGCTACACCTTC
clone size: -; D gene: TRBD1; J gene: TRBJ1-3; V gene: TRBV6-5; CDR3 protein: CASSYSGRTGRNTIYF; CDR3 DNA: TGTGCCAGCAGTTACTCTGGCCGGACAGGGAGAAACACCATATATTTT
clone size: few; D gene: -; J gene: TRBJ1-2; V gene: TRBV6-5; CDR3 protein: CASSMGAGYTF; CDR3 DNA: TGTGCCAGCAGTATGGGAGCAGGCTACACCTTC
clone size: -; D gene: TRBD1; J gene: TRBJ1-6; V gene: TRBV30; CDR3 protein: CAWSVRTGVWDNSPLHF; CDR3 DNA: TGTGCCTGGAGTGTACGGACAGGGGTATGGGATAATTCACCCCTCCACTTT
clone size: -; D gene: -; J gene: TRBJ2-3; V gene: TRBV7-9; CDR3 protein: CASSFLTGLRDTQYF; CDR3 DNA: TGTGCCAGCAGCTTCCTAACGGGCCTGAGAGATACGCAGTATTTT
clone size: -; D gene: -; J gene: TRBJ1-5; V gene: TRBV7-2; CDR3 protein: CASSLAQKQPQHF; CDR3 DNA: TGTGCCAGCAGCTTAGCGCAGAAACAGCCCCAGCATTTT
clone size: -; D gene: -; J gene: TRBJ1-1; V gene: TRBV12-5; CDR3 protein: CASGPESSTEAFF; CDR3 DNA: TGTGCTAGTGGTCCGGAGAGCAGCACTGAAGCTTTCTTT
clone size: -; D gene: -; J gene: TRBJ2-5; V gene: TRBV7-6; CDR3 protein: CASSLAMGGRETQYF; CDR3 DNA: TGTGCCAGCAGCTTAGCCATGGGGGGTCGGGAGACCCAGTACTTC
clone size: -; D gene: TRBD1; J gene: TRBJ1-1; V gene: TRBV19; CDR3 protein: CAILGQARIPEAFF; CDR3 DNA: TGTGCCATCCTCGGACAGGCCCGAATCCCTGAAGCTTTCTTT
clone size: -; D gene: -; J gene: TRBJ1-1; V gene: TRBV30; CDR3 protein: CAWSRMGGNTEAFF; CDR3 DNA: TGTGCCTGGAGTAGGATGGGCGGGAACACTGAAGCTTTCTTT
clone size: few; D gene: -; J gene: TRBJ2-4; V gene: TRBV19; CDR3 protein: CASSMGSTVKNIQYF; CDR3 DNA: TGTGCCAGTAGTATGGGTAGTACGGTCAAAAACATTCAGTACTTC
clone size: -; D gene: -; J gene: TRBJ1-2; V gene: TRBV9; CDR3 protein: CASSPSGTLYGYTF; CDR3 DNA: TGTGCCAGCAGCCCGTCCGGGACACTTTATGGCTACACCTTC
clone size: few; D gene: TRBD1; J gene: TRBJ1-2; V gene: TRBV5-6; CDR3 protein: CASSLYRGTLYGYTF; CDR3 DNA: TGTGCCAGCAGCTTGTACAGGGGGACCCTCTATGGCTACACCTTC
clone size: -; D gene: -; J gene: TRBJ2-3; V gene: TRBV5-5; CDR3 protein: CASSLPSTDTQYF; CDR3 DNA: TGTGCCAGCAGCTTGCCTAGCACAGATACGCAGTATTTT
clone size: few; D gene: TRBD2; J gene: TRBJ2-1; V gene: TRBV7-9; CDR3 protein: CASSLGLAGDNEQFF; CDR3 DNA: TGTGCCAGCAGCCTGGGACTAGCGGGGGACAATGAGCAGTTCTTC
clone size: -; D gene: -; J gene: TRBJ2-6; V gene: TRBV19; CDR3 protein: CASTPDRAGANVLTF; CDR3 DNA: TGTGCCAGTACTCCTGATCGTGCAGGGGCCAACGTCCTGACTTTC
clone size: -; D gene: -; J gene: TRBJ1-4; V gene: TRBV14; CDR3 protein: CASKATTATNEKLFF; CDR3 DNA: TGTGCCAGCAAAGCCACCACGGCAACTAATGAAAAACTGTTTTTT
clone size: -; D gene: -; J gene: TRBJ1-4; V gene: TRBV2; CDR3 protein: CASSREQRKLFF; CDR3 DNA: TGTGCCAGCAGCAGGGAGCAAAGAAAACTGTTTTTT
clone size: -; D gene: -; J gene: TRBJ1-2; V gene: TRBV7-2; CDR3 protein: CASSPQLGGARYGYTF; CDR3 DNA: TGTGCCAGCAGCCCTCAGCTGGGGGGCGCTCGGTATGGCTACACCTTC
clone size: few; D gene: -; J gene: TRBJ2-5; V gene: TRBV4-1; CDR3 protein: CASSQDRGHTGTQYF; CDR3 DNA: TGCGCCAGCAGCCAAGATCGTGGCCATACGGGGACCCAGTACTTC
clone size: -; D gene: -; J gene: TRBJ2-7; V gene: TRBV7-7; CDR3 protein: CASSTGHSYEQYF; CDR3 DNA: TGTGCCAGCAGCACTGGACACTCCTACGAGCAGTACTTC
clone size: -; D gene: TRBD2; J gene: TRBJ2-7; V gene: TRBV5-4; CDR3 protein: CASSKGLAGGLEQYF; CDR3 DNA: TGTGCCAGCAGCAAAGGACTAGCGGGGGGGCTTGAGCAGTACTTC
clone size: once; D gene: -; J gene: TRBJ2-2; V gene: TRBV9; CDR3 protein: CASSVERVGELFF; CDR3 DNA: TGTGCCAGCAGCGTAGAAAGGGTTGGGGAGCTGTTTTTT
clone size: -; D gene: -; J gene: TRBJ1-1; V gene: TRBV11-2; CDR3 protein: CASSLEGVGTEAFF; CDR3 DNA: TGTGCCAGCAGCTTAGAAGGGGTCGGCACTGAAGCTTTCTTT
clone size: -; D gene: -; J gene: TRBJ2-1; V gene: TRBV10-3; CDR3 protein: CAISESQSDDEQFF; CDR3 DNA: TGTGCCATCAGTGAGTCGCAGTCGGACGATGAGCAGTTCTTC
clone size: few; D gene: -; J gene: TRBJ1-3; V gene: TRBV5-1; CDR3 protein: CASSLGAGNTIYF; CDR3 DNA: TGCGCCAGCAGCTTGGGAGCTGGAAACACCATATATTTT
clone size: -; D gene: -; J gene: TRBJ2-3; V gene: TRBV4-3; CDR3 protein: CASSQDLGGGGSTDTQYF; CDR3 DNA: TGCGCCAGCAGCCAAGATCTGGGAGGGGGGGGCAGCACAGATACGCAGTATTTT
clone size: -; D gene: -; J gene: TRBJ1-2; V gene: TRBV25-1; CDR3 protein: CASREQGSPAGYTF; CDR3 DNA: TGTGCCAGCAGGGAACAGGGCTCCCCGGCGGGCTACACCTTC
clone size: once; D gene: -; J gene: TRBJ1-2; V gene: TRBV2; CDR3 protein: CASSELHGYTF; CDR3 DNA: TGTGCCAGCAGTGAGCTCCATGGCTACACCTTC
clone size: -; D gene: TRBD1; J gene: TRBJ1-2; V gene: TRBV6-5; CDR3 protein: CASSTPGQGASGYTF; CDR3 DNA: TGTGCCAGCAGTACCCCCGGGCAGGGGGCCTCGGGCTACACCTTC
clone size: few; D gene: TRBD2; J gene: TRBJ2-1; V gene: TRBV7-7; CDR3 protein: CASSPTSGGGQFF; CDR3 DNA: TGTGCCAGCAGCCCTACTAGCGGGGGGGGGCAGTTCTTC
clone size: once; D gene: -; J gene: TRBJ1-1; V gene: TRBV27; CDR3 protein: CASSPTRTYTEAFF; CDR3 DNA: TGTGCCAGCAGTCCAACAAGGACGTACACTGAAGCTTTCTTT
clone size: -; D gene: -; J gene: TRBJ1-2; V gene: TRBV5-5; CDR3 protein: CASSSGAGLDGYTF; CDR3 DNA: TGTGCCAGCAGCTCCGGAGCAGGGTTGGATGGCTACACCTTC
clone size: -; D gene: -; J gene: TRBJ1-2; V gene: TRBV7-8; CDR3 protein: CASSLATGAGYGYTF; CDR3 DNA: TGTGCCAGCAGCTTAGCCACGGGGGCCGGCTATGGCTACACCTTC
clone size: few; D gene: TRBD1; J gene: TRBJ1-6; V gene: TRBV19; CDR3 protein: CASSKNRQGSSYNSPLHF; CDR3 DNA: TGTGCCAGTAGTAAGAACAGACAGGGGAGCTCCTATAATTCACCCCTCCACTTT